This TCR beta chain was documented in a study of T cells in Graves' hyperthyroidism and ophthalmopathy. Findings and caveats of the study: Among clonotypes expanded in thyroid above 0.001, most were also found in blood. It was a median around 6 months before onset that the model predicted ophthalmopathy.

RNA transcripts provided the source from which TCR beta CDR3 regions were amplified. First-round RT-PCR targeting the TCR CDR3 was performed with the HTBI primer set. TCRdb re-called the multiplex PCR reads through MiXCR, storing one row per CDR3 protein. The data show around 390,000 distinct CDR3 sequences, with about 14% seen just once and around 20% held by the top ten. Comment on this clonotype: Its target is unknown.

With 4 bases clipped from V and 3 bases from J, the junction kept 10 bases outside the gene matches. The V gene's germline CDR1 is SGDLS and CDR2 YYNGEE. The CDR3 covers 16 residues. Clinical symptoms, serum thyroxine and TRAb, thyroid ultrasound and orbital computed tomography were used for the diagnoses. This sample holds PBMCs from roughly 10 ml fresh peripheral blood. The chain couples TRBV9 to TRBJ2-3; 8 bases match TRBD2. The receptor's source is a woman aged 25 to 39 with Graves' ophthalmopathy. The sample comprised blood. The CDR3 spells CASSPAGGGRTDTQYF. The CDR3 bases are TGTGCCAGCAGCCCCGCGGGCGGGGGGAGGACAGATACGCAGTATTTT.